The next 13 T cell receptor beta chains were all read from a single sample in a study of early T cells in non-severe SARS-CoV-2 infection. Each CDR3 protein gets one entry after TCRdb re-called the 5' RACE reads with MiXCR. The sample has 90,000 to 130,000 distinct CDR3 sequences, 10% to 15% seen once. The sample consisted of whole blood, taken at baseline. The receptor source for this set is an adult who was a healthcare worker with PCR-confirmed SARS-CoV-2 infection or an uninfected control (not recorded which).

This clonotype has more than one count but fewer than ten. The rearrangement links TRBV12-3 or TRBV12-4 to TRBJ1-1, with D possibly being TRBD1 (6 bases). The CDR3 sequence is 15 residues long. The V end lost 4 bases, the J end lost 2 bases, and 14 bases lay between the germline ends. CDR3 protein: CASSSTGQSNTEAFF. In nucleotides, the CDR3 is TGTGCCAGCAGTTCTACGGGACAATCCAACACTGAAGCTTTCTTT.

This clonotype has ten or more counts. V and J are TRBV29-1 and TRBJ1-1, with D possibly matching TRBD1 (5 bases). In germline, CDR1 is SQVTM, CDR2 ANQGSEA. The V end lost 1 base, the J end lost 1 base, and 13 bases lay between the germline ends. The CDR3 spans 15 residues. The CDR3 nucleotides read TGCAGCGTTGAAGTACGGGGCAGAAGGAACACTGAAGCTTTCTTT. Residues: CSVEVRGRRNTEAFF.

This clonotype was counted only a few times. The chain links TRBV11-3 to TRBJ2-1; 16 nucleotides line up with TRBD2. There are 17 residues in the CDR3. Germline V CDR1 and CDR2: SGHNT, YENEEA. The junction had 2 bases not matched to a gene; V was cut back by 4 bases and J by 2 bases. The DNA of the CDR3 is TGTGCCAGCAGCTCGGGGACTAGCGGGAGGGCCTACAATGAGCAGTTCTTC. Amino acid sequence: CASSSGTSGRAYNEQFF.

This clonotype was found a few times. V and J are TRBV29-1 and TRBJ2-7, with D unclear. Per the germline V gene, CDR1 is SQVTM and CDR2 is ANQGSEA. The germline V and J ends were trimmed by 5 bases and 7 bases, with 12 bases remaining between them. The CDR3 runs 11 residues. CDR3 protein: CSVPGGQEQYF. For the CDR3, the DNA is TGCAGCGTTCCTGGCGGTCAAGAGCAGTACTTC.

The sample holds many counts of this clonotype. The CDR3 protein is CASSQTGGYGYTF. The CDR3 nucleotides read TGTGCCAGCAGTCAGACCGGCGGTTATGGCTACACCTTC. The rearrangement links TRBV12-3 or TRBV12-4 to TRBJ1-2; D not certain. The V end was cut by 5 bases, the J end by 5 bases, with 12 bases between. CDR3 size: 13 residues.

This clonotype was seen more than once but under ten times. This chain connects TRBV12-3 or TRBV12-4 to TRBJ1-3, with D possibly being TRBD1 (6 bases). Trimming took 4 bases from V and 3 from J, leaving 16 bases between them. The length of the CDR3 is 16 residues. This CDR3 is CASSSPWQGFGNTIYF. CDR3 DNA: TGTGCCAGCAGTTCGCCGTGGCAGGGGTTTGGAAACACCATATATTTT.

This clonotype turned up a few times. This chain links TRBV7-2 with TRBJ2-7, with 14 bases that match TRBD2. J was trimmed by 8 bases and V by 7 bases; bases with no gene match: 16. CDR3 size: 17 residues. Germline V gene sequence: CDR1 SGHTA, CDR2 FQGNSA. In DNA, the CDR3 is TGTGCCAGCAAACCGGGACTAGCGGGAGCACTTTACGCCAAGCAGTACTTC. This codes for CASKPGLAGALYAKQYF.

The rearrangement links TRBV5-1 to TRBJ2-1; TRBD2 matches at 7 bases. CDR1 is SGHRS and CDR2 is YFSETQ in the germline V gene. The V segment lost 0 bases and the J segment 3 bases; nucleotides outside the gene matches: 0. CDR3 length: 14 residues. This chain's CDR3 is CASSLERGYNEQFF. CDR3 sequence (DNA): TGCGCCAGCAGCTTGGAGCGGGGCTACAATGAGCAGTTCTTC.

This clonotype was seen only a few times. The J gene is TRBJ2-1, the V gene TRBV7-2; no firm D call. Trimming removed 1 base at V and 4 bases at J, with 11 bases between. The CDR3 consists of 15 residues. CDR1 is SGHTA, CDR2 FQGNSA, per germline. The CDR3, as DNA: TGTGCCAGCAGCTTAGACGGGCTAGATTACAATGAGCAGTTCTTC. It codes for CASSLDGLDYNEQFF.

This clonotype was counted a few times. V is TRBV10-1 and J is TRBJ2-2, with a weak D call TRBD2 (5 bases). Germline V lookup: CDR1 WNHNN, CDR2 SYGVQD (reference sequence). The CDR3 sequence is 15 residues long. Deletions cut 3 bases from V and 4 bases from J, with 12 bases between. CDR3 in amino acids: CASSDGSAGTGELFF. CDR3 bases: TGCGCCAGCAGTGATGGTAGCGCGGGCACCGGGGAGCTGTTTTTT.

This chain links TRBV11-2 with TRBJ1-1, with D tentatively TRBD1 (5 bases). CDR1 and CDR2 (germline): SGHAT, FQNNGV. V lost 1 base and J lost 8, with 11 bases in between. The CDR3 contains 13 residues. The CDR3 DNA sequence: TGTGCCAGCAGCTTAGGGGGCAGCAGCGAAGCTTTCTTT. Translated, it gives CASSLGGSSEAFF.

This clonotype was observed at least ten times. The genes are TRBV7-6 and TRBJ2-2, with TRBD1 matching over 7 bases. After removal of 4 bases from V and 7 bases from J, the junction contained 12 bases not matched to a gene. Germline V gene sequence: CDR1 SGHVS, CDR2 FNYEAQ. The CDR3 consists of 16 residues. CDR3 DNA: TGTGCCAGCAGCTCGAGCCCAACAGGGGTCCGCGGGGAGCTGTTTTTT. Residues: CASSSSPTGVRGELFF.

This clonotype was seen a few times. The rearrangement uses TRBV5-1 and TRBJ1-4, with D tentatively TRBD1 (6 bases). CDR3 length equals 16 residues. Trimming removed 3 bases from V and 0 bases from J, with 12 bases in between. Germline CDR1 reads SGHRS; CDR2 reads YFSETQ. As DNA, the CDR3 is TGCGCCAGCAGCTCGACAGGTTCTGCAACTAATGAAAAACTGTTTTTT. Residues: CASSSTGSATNEKLFF.